The 20 T cell receptor beta chains presented below share a single source sample, sequenced in a study of circulating CD8 cells and anti-PD-1 response in melanoma. Four subsets defined by PD-1 and/or TIGIT were sorted from live CD3+CD8+TCRalphabeta+ cells. Each library started from approximately 15 ng of total RNA using the QIAseq Immune Repertoire TCR panel. TCRdb used MiXCR to reprocess the reads, holding one entry per CDR3 protein. The sample has roughly 1,200 distinct CDR3 sequences; approximately 6.8% are singletons. This specimen consisted of CD8+ T cells from PBMCs, obtained at baseline or after one month of anti-PD-1 therapy (not recorded which). These TCRs come from a human donor with melanoma.

By its share, this clonotype is medium-sized. The CDR3 loop is CASSFGGPSSAGELFF. In DNA form, the CDR3 reads TGTGCCAGCAGTTTCGGGGGTCCGTCATCCGCCGGGGAGCTGTTTTTT. The chain has TRBV12-3 or TRBV12-4 and TRBJ2-2; a possible D gene is TRBD2 (6 bases). The CDR3 contains 16 residues. The V end lost 3 bases, the J end lost 6 bases, and 17 bases lay between the germline ends.

Judged by abundance, this clonotype is medium-sized. The chain is built from TRBV29-1 and TRBJ2-3; D possibly corresponds to TRBD2 (6 bases). This CDR3 contains 13 residues. The V gene lost 7 bases and the J gene lost 0 bases, with 11 bases spanning the gap. CDR1 SQVTM and CDR2 ANQGSEA come from the germline V gene. This CDR3 is CSAEAGSTDTQYF. CDR3 coding DNA: TGCAGCGCCGAGGCGGGGAGCACAGATACGCAGTATTTT.

This clonotype occurred a few times. The chain employs TRBV19 and TRBJ2-7, with TRBD2 identical over 7 bases. V shed 2 bases and J 0 bases; nucleotides not matched to a gene: 4. CDR3 length equals 15 residues. Looked up from germline, CDR1 is LNHDA and CDR2 is SQIVND (reference sequence). The CDR3 protein is CASSISGGGSYEQYF. As DNA, the CDR3 is TGTGCCAGTAGTATATCGGGCGGGGGCTCCTACGAGCAGTACTTC.

By share of the sample, this clonotype is large. The chain recombines TRBV19 with TRBJ2-2; D perhaps matches TRBD1 (6 bases). V was shortened by 5 bases and J by 6 bases, with 10 bases between the two germline ends. This CDR3 spans 13 amino acids. CDR1 is LNHDA and CDR2 is SQIVND in the germline V gene (reference sequence). The CDR3 reads CASSLQGSGELFF. The DNA of the CDR3 is TGTGCCAGTAGTCTCCAGGGGTCCGGGGAGCTGTTTTTT.

The sample holds a few counts of this clonotype. The CDR3 bases are TGCGCCAGCAGCCAAGATGGGGCTCAGGTTACAGGGGGCGCCGAGCAGTACTTC. Its protein product is CASSQDGAQVTGGAEQYF. The chain combines TRBV4-1 with TRBJ2-7; 9 bases match TRBD1. J was trimmed by 6 bases and V by 0 bases; bases with no gene match: 15. The germline CDR1 and CDR2 sequences are MGHRA and YSYEKL. The CDR3 runs to 18 residues.

By share of the sample, this clonotype is large (0.1 to 1%). This rearrangement joins TRBV19 to TRBJ1-1; no definite D call. V was trimmed by 0 bases and J by 0 bases, leaving 2 bases between them. This CDR3 contains 13 residues. Germline values: CDR1 LNHDA, CDR2 SQIVND (reference sequence). The CDR3 nucleotides are TGTGCCAGTAGTATAGATCTGAACACTGAAGCTTTCTTT. Translation gives CASSIDLNTEAFF.

This clonotype is deemed medium-sized. The rearrangement joins TRBV19 to TRBJ2-2, with D perhaps being TRBD1 or TRBD2 (5 bases each). V was trimmed by 4 bases and J by 9 bases, leaving 12 bases between them. The CDR3 length is 13 residues. The germline gives CDR1 LNHDA, CDR2 SQIVND (reference sequence). CDR3 protein: CASSNWGNRELFF. The CDR3 DNA sequence: TGTGCCAGTAGTAATTGGGGGAATAGGGAGCTGTTTTTT. The whole variable domain, remainder taken from reference TRBV19 and TRBJ2-2, is DGGITQSPKYLFRKEGQNVTLSCEQNLNHDAMYWYRQDPGQGLRLIYYSQIVNDFQKGDIAEGYSVSREKKESFPLTVTSAQKNPTAFYLCASSNWGNRELFFGEGSRLTVL.

This clonotype qualifies as large. The genes are TRBV3-1 and TRBJ1-1; D possibly corresponds to TRBD1 (5 bases). V gave up 0 bases and J gave up 5 bases, with 19 bases separating them. The CDR3 consists of 17 residues. Germline CDR1 LGHDT, CDR2 YNNKEL (reference sequence). The CDR3 spells CASSQDTPGAAGTEAFF. The DNA for the CDR3 is TGTGCCAGCAGCCAAGATACCCCTGGGGCAGCCGGGACTGAAGCTTTCTTT.

The gene calls are TRBV9 and TRBJ1-2, with TRBD1 matching 7 bases. CDR3 length: 15 amino acids. V was clipped by 6 bases and J by 3 bases; unmatched bases: 11. CDR1 SGDLS and CDR2 YYNGEE come from the germline V gene. The CDR3 region is CASTPEQGSDYGYTF. CDR3 nucleotides: TGTGCCAGCACCCCCGAACAGGGGAGTGACTATGGCTACACCTTC. The full variable domain, completed using reference TRBV9 and TRBJ1-2, is DSGVTQTPKHLITATGQRVTLRCSPRSGDLSVYWYQQSLDQGLQFLIQYYNGEERAKGNILERFSAQQFPDLHSELNLSSLELGDSALYFCASTPEQGSDYGYTFGSGTRLTVV.

This clonotype was seen a handful of times. The V and J genes are TRBV19 and TRBJ2-3; TRBD2 is a possible D gene (5 bases). The CDR3 loop spans 14 amino acids. Deletions cut 2 bases from V and 4 bases from J, with 10 bases between. Germline CDR1 and CDR2: LNHDA and SQIVND (reference sequence). CDR3 sequence reads: CASSILVSADTQYF. CDR3 coding DNA: TGTGCCAGTAGTATACTAGTTAGCGCAGATACGCAGTATTTT. The whole variable domain, remainder taken from reference TRBV19 and TRBJ2-3, is DGGITQSPKYLFRKEGQNVTLSCEQNLNHDAMYWYRQDPGQGLRLIYYSQIVNDFQKGDIAEGYSVSREKKESFPLTVTSAQKNPTAFYLCASSILVSADTQYFGPGTRLTVL.

In this sample, this clonotype is medium-sized (0.01 to 0.1%). The chain joins TRBV7-3 to TRBJ2-7; the D is unclear. CDR1 and CDR2 from the germline V gene are SGHTA and FQGTGA. The length of the CDR3 is 15 residues. Trimming shortened V by 1 base and J by 0 bases, and 10 bases separated the two germline ends. The chain's CDR3 is CASSLNRLSSYEQYF. CDR3 DNA sequence: TGTGCCAGCAGCTTAAATCGACTTAGCTCCTACGAGCAGTACTTC.

Within the sample, this clonotype is medium-sized. This CDR3 is CASSSDRGMADTQYF. The CDR3 bases are TGTGCCAGCAGTTCAGACAGGGGGATGGCAGATACGCAGTATTTT. This sequence joins TRBV12-3 or TRBV12-4 and TRBJ2-3; the match to TRBD1 covers 9 bases. CDR3 length equals 15 residues. The V and J ends lost 4 bases and 4 bases, in that order; junction bases with no gene match: 6.

This clonotype is labeled as medium-sized. The rearrangement joins TRBV19 to TRBJ1-5; D not resolved. Germline V gene data show CDR1 as LNHDA and CDR2 as SQIVND (reference sequence). The CDR3 contains 16 residues. V was trimmed by 0 bases and J by 3 bases, leaving 12 bases between them. The CDR3, as DNA: TGTGCCAGTAGTATAGATCTTATGACGGACAATCAGCCCCAGCATTTT. Translated: CASSIDLMTDNQPQHF.

This clonotype is categorized as medium-sized (0.01 to 0.1%). This chain connects TRBV5-4 to TRBJ2-1, with 13 bases identical to TRBD2. There are 14 residues in the CDR3. The germline CDR1 and CDR2 sequences are SGHNT and YYREEE (reference sequence). V lost 4 bases and J lost 15; bases outside the gene matches: 10. The CDR3 protein is CASSPETSGGPRFF. In nucleotides, the CDR3 is TGTGCCAGCAGCCCCGAGACTAGCGGGGGGCCTCGGTTCTTC.

This clonotype is termed large (0.1 to 1%). The CDR3 DNA reads as TGTGCCAGCAGTTCGCAGGTGTACACTGAAGCTTTCTTT. It translates to CASSSQVYTEAFF. V and J are TRBV12-3 or TRBV12-4 and TRBJ1-1, with unresolved D. There are 13 residues in the CDR3. V shed 4 bases and J shed 3 bases, with 9 bases lying between them.

In its sample, this clonotype is medium-sized. This chain links TRBV25-1 with TRBJ2-5; D gene uncertain. The CDR3 length is 13 residues. V was pared by 4 bases and J by 0 bases, with 6 bases between. Germline CDR1 MGHDK, CDR2 SYGVNS. The CDR3 DNA is TGTGCCAGCAGTGGCAATAACCAAGAGACCCAGTACTTC. It yields the protein CASSGNNQETQYF. The entire variable domain, with the rest obtained from reference TRBV25-1 and TRBJ2-5, is as follows: EADIYQTPRYLVIGTGKKITLECSQTMGHDKMYWYQQDPGMELHLIHYSYGVNSTEKGDLSSESTVSRIRTEHFPLTLESARPSHTSQYLCASSGNNQETQYFGPGTRLLVL.

In its sample, this clonotype is large (0.1 to 1%). The rearrangement joins TRBV19 to TRBJ1-5, with D unresolved. The germline V and J ends were trimmed by 5 bases and 0 bases, with 5 bases remaining between them. The V gene's germline CDR1 is LNHDA and CDR2 SQIVND (reference sequence). The CDR3 has 13 amino acids. The CDR3 nucleotides are TGTGCCAGTAGTCCCGATAGCAATCAGCCCCAGCATTTT. As protein: CASSPDSNQPQHF.

This clonotype is labeled as large. The V call is TRBV4-1, the J call TRBJ2-2, with TRBD2 as a possible D gene (5 bases). The CDR3 loop spans 16 amino acids. Germline CDR1 reads MGHRA; CDR2 reads YSYEKL. The V end was cut by 0 bases, the J end by 4 bases, with 12 bases between. CDR3 DNA: TGCGCCAGCAGCCAAGATGACGGGGAGTCCACCGGGGAGCTGTTTTTT. It translates to CASSQDDGESTGELFF.

This clonotype ranks as large. The rearrangement uses TRBV19 and TRBJ1-1; maybe TRBD1 (5 bases). CDR1 and CDR2 (germline): LNHDA, SQIVND (reference sequence). The CDR3 runs to 15 residues. Trimming removed 1 base at V and 1 base at J, with 10 bases between. The chain's CDR3 is CASSIVGTANTEAFF. The CDR3 region has the DNA TGTGCCAGTAGTATAGTTGGGACGGCGAACACTGAAGCTTTCTTT.

This clonotype is large in the sample. The chain recombines TRBV9 with TRBJ2-7; 7 bases are a match to TRBD1. The CDR3 is made up of 16 amino acids. J was trimmed by 7 bases and V by 2 bases; bases with no gene match: 15. Germline loops: CDR1 SGDLS, CDR2 YYNGEE. In nucleotides, the CDR3 is TGTGCCAGCAGCGTCTTTACGGTAGAGGGGGCGGCTGAGCAGTACTTC. Protein sequence: CASSVFTVEGAAEQYF.